What follows is one T cell receptor beta chain and its context. The V and J ends lost 6 bases and 3 bases respectively, with 18 bases between them. CDR1 is MNHEY, CDR2 SMNVEV, per germline (reference sequence). CDR3 length equals 15 residues. The entry originates in a study of blood T cell repertoires in COVID-19. As for the study in general: Samples representing acute and convalescent COVID-19 were sourced from the United States, Italy and Spain. The analysed material was cDNA or gDNA that came from T cells, B-cell-depleted T cells, or PBMCs.

Original handling: Nucleated cell counts were estimated from reference gene primer amplification. Assay: immunoSEQ multiplex PCR; the TCRdb copy retains only in-frame clones and omits some. V and J calls and clone size are given by that table; D and trimming were obtained from the DNA. The table lists about 260,000 clones, more than 85% of them singletons. Seattle patient enrollment occurred during active infection, with longitudinal follow-up thereafter. Sequencing used peripheral blood. The rearrangement joins TRBV27 to TRBJ2-7; D perhaps matches TRBD1 (6 bases). This receptor was taken from a person under 35 with COVID-19, enrolled during active disease. CDR3 protein: CASRLQDSPFYEQYF. The CDR3 nucleotides are TGTGCCAGCAGACTACAGGACAGCCCCTTCTACGAGCAGTACTTC.